The rows below give T cell receptor beta chains drawn from one sample of a study of OX40 agonist ivuxolimab in advanced cancers. The assay was immunoSEQ multiplex PCR, and TCRdb's table has in-frame clones only and misses some. The sample consists of some 130,000 clones, approximately 90% of them appearing once. Specimen: CD4+ or CD8+ T cells sorted from blood, collected in a trial of the OX40 agonist ivuxolimab. Receptors originate from an adult with an advanced solid tumor such as melanoma, head and neck, liver or kidney cancer. The CDR3 runs from the conserved cysteine through the conserved F or W. Fields, in order: CDR3 protein, CDR3 DNA, V gene, CDR3 length, D gene, clone size, J gene. The D gene is left open where the match is weak. Size is omitted from some rows. Given values are once, few, many or a class for expanded clones.

CDR3 protein: CASSVDAGGLIDTQYF
CDR3 DNA: TGTGCCAGCAGCGTAGATGCGGGGGGGCTTATAGATACGCAGTATTTT
V gene: TRBV9
CDR3 length: 16
D gene: TRBD2
clone size: NA
J gene: TRBJ2-3

CDR3 protein: CASSLGTSNYEQYF
CDR3 DNA: TGTGCCAGCAGCTTAGGGACATCAAACTACGAGCAGTACTTC
V gene: TRBV7-9
CDR3 length: 14
D gene: NA
clone size: NA
J gene: TRBJ2-7

CDR3 protein: CASSWGLAAYNEQFF
CDR3 DNA: TGTGCCAGCAGCTGGGGACTAGCGGCTTACAATGAGCAGTTCTTC
V gene: TRBV7-9
CDR3 length: 15
D gene: TRBD2
clone size: NA
J gene: TRBJ2-1

CDR3 protein: CASSQERGSDTQYF
CDR3 DNA: TGTGCCAGCAGCCAGGAGAGGGGATCAGATACGCAGTATTTT
V gene: TRBV11-3
CDR3 length: 14
D gene: NA
clone size: NA
J gene: TRBJ2-3

CDR3 protein: CASSFQSPPDGQPQHF
CDR3 DNA: TGTGCCAGCAGTTTCCAGTCCCCGCCGGACGGACAGCCCCAGCATTTT
V gene: TRBV27
CDR3 length: 16
D gene: NA
clone size: NA
J gene: TRBJ1-5

CDR3 protein: CASSRSGGGYNEQFF
CDR3 DNA: TGTGCCAGCAGCCGGTCAGGGGGCGGTTACAATGAGCAGTTCTTC
V gene: TRBV7-7
CDR3 length: 15
D gene: TRBD1
clone size: NA
J gene: TRBJ2-1

CDR3 protein: CASGSGTYTGELFF
CDR3 DNA: TGTGCTAGTGGTTCGGGAACCTACACCGGGGAGCTGTTTTTT
V gene: TRBV12-5
CDR3 length: 14
D gene: NA
clone size: NA
J gene: TRBJ2-2

CDR3 protein: CTTPKSSGANVLTF
CDR3 DNA: TGTACCACCCCTAAATCCTCTGGGGCCAACGTCCTGACTTTC
V gene: TRBV7-9
CDR3 length: 14
D gene: NA
clone size: NA
J gene: TRBJ2-6

CDR3 protein: CASKGQGSGSPFHF
CDR3 DNA: TGTGCCAGCAAGGGCCAGGGTTCTGGCTCACCCTTCCACTTT
V gene: TRBV28
CDR3 length: 14
D gene: NA
clone size: NA
J gene: TRBJ1-6

CDR3 protein: CASSFGRFSGANVLTF
CDR3 DNA: TGTGCCAGCAGCTTCGGACGGTTCTCTGGGGCCAACGTCCTGACTTTC
V gene: TRBV7-9
CDR3 length: 16
D gene: NA
clone size: NA
J gene: TRBJ2-6

CDR3 protein: CATSRDQMGTSYEQYF
CDR3 DNA: TGTGCCACCAGCAGAGATCAGATGGGGACCTCCTACGAGCAGTACTTC
V gene: TRBV15
CDR3 length: 16
D gene: NA
clone size: once
J gene: TRBJ2-7

CDR3 protein: CASSIATASNEKLFF
CDR3 DNA: TGTGCCAGTAGTATCGCAACAGCCTCTAATGAAAAACTGTTTTTT
V gene: TRBV19
CDR3 length: 15
D gene: NA
clone size: NA
J gene: TRBJ1-4

CDR3 protein: CASSSTGPVEEKLFF
CDR3 DNA: TGTGCCAGCAGTTCCACAGGTCCCGTAGAGGAAAAACTGTTTTTT
V gene: TRBV2
CDR3 length: 15
D gene: NA
clone size: NA
J gene: TRBJ1-4

CDR3 protein: CASTAGTFGRGYTF
CDR3 DNA: TGTGCCAGCACAGCCGGGACCTTTGGACGAGGCTACACCTTC
V gene: TRBV7-9
CDR3 length: 14
D gene: NA
clone size: NA
J gene: TRBJ1-2

CDR3 protein: CASSLEHNQPQHF
CDR3 DNA: TGTGCCAGCAGCTTGGAGCATAATCAGCCCCAGCATTTT
V gene: TRBV5-8
CDR3 length: 13
D gene: NA
clone size: NA
J gene: TRBJ1-5

CDR3 protein: CASSFRYSGNTIYF
CDR3 DNA: TGTGCCAGCAGTTTTCGGTACTCTGGAAACACCATATATTTT
V gene: TRBV27
CDR3 length: 14
D gene: NA
clone size: NA
J gene: TRBJ1-3

CDR3 protein: CASSSRAQPQHF
CDR3 DNA: TGTGCCAGCAGTTCCAGGGCTCAGCCCCAGCATTTT
V gene: TRBV28
CDR3 length: 12
D gene: NA
clone size: NA
J gene: TRBJ1-5

CDR3 protein: CASSEGALASSGNTIYF
CDR3 DNA: TGTGCCAGTAGCGAGGGGGCTCTTGCCTCCTCTGGAAACACCATATATTTT
V gene: TRBV19
CDR3 length: 17
D gene: TRBD1
clone size: NA
J gene: TRBJ1-3

CDR3 protein: CASGHTEAFF
CDR3 DNA: TGTGCCAGTGGGCACACTGAAGCTTTCTTT
V gene: TRBV19
CDR3 length: 10
D gene: NA
clone size: NA
J gene: TRBJ1-1

CDR3 protein: CASSQEEGRAFF
CDR3 DNA: TGTGCCAGCAGTCAAGAGGAGGGGAGGGCTTTCTTT
V gene: TRBV6-5
CDR3 length: 12
D gene: NA
clone size: NA
J gene: TRBJ1-1

CDR3 protein: CVGRYGETQYF
CDR3 DNA: TGTGTCGGGAGGTACGGGGAGACCCAGTACTTC
V gene: TRBV30
CDR3 length: 11
D gene: TRBD2
clone size: once
J gene: TRBJ2-5

CDR3 protein: CASSYAGVSGTQYF
CDR3 DNA: TGTGCCAGCAGTTACGCGGGGGTTTCGGGGACCCAGTACTTC
V gene: TRBV6-5
CDR3 length: 14
D gene: TRBD2
clone size: NA
J gene: TRBJ2-5

CDR3 protein: CASSQEGGAYNEQYF
CDR3 DNA: TGCGCCAGCAGCCAAGAAGGGGGGGCCTACAACGAGCAGTACTTC
V gene: TRBV4-3
CDR3 length: 15
D gene: NA
clone size: NA
J gene: TRBJ2-7

CDR3 protein: CASSQGAREPQHF
CDR3 DNA: TGTGCCAGCAGCCAAGGTGCCCGGGAGCCCCAGCATTTT
V gene: TRBV14
CDR3 length: 13
D gene: NA
clone size: NA
J gene: TRBJ1-5

CDR3 protein: CASSLIYGYTF
CDR3 DNA: TGTGCCAGCAGCTTAATCTATGGCTACACCTTC
V gene: TRBV7-2
CDR3 length: 11
D gene: NA
clone size: NA
J gene: TRBJ1-2

CDR3 protein: CASSWTRGQFF
CDR3 DNA: TGTGCCAGCAGTTGGACCCGGGGGCAGTTCTTC
V gene: TRBV28
CDR3 length: 11
D gene: NA
clone size: NA
J gene: TRBJ2-1

CDR3 protein: CAIRAGATDTQYF
CDR3 DNA: TGTGCCATCAGGGCCGGGGCCACAGATACGCAGTATTTT
V gene: TRBV10-3
CDR3 length: 13
D gene: NA
clone size: NA
J gene: TRBJ2-3

CDR3 protein: CASSGQGYNQPQHF
CDR3 DNA: TGTGCCAGCTCTGGACAGGGCTATAATCAGCCCCAGCATTTT
V gene: TRBV6-5
CDR3 length: 14
D gene: TRBD1
clone size: NA
J gene: TRBJ1-5